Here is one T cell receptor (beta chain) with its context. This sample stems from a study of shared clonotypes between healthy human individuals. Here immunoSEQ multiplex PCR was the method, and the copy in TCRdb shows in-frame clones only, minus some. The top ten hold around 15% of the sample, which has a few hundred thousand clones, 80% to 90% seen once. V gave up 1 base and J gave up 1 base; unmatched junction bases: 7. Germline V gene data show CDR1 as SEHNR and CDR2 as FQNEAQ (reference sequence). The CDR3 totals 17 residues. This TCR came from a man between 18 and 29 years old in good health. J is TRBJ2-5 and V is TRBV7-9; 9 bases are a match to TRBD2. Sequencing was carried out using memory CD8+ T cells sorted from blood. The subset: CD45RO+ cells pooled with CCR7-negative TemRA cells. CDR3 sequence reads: CASSLVSLAGFQETQYF. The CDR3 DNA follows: TGTGCCAGCAGCTTAGTATCCCTAGCGGGATTCCAAGAGACCCAGTACTTC.